This T cell receptor beta chain was recorded in a study of OX40 agonist ivuxolimab in advanced cancers. Whole-study findings and limits: Some nonresponders also had low normalized T-cell clonal expansion. Expanded peripheral T cell antigen specificity was not determined. The CD4+ and CD8+ T cells in the blood had expanded clonally by week 6 at 0.1 to 3.0 mg/kg.

The CDR3 is made up of 13 amino acids. The V gene lost 4 bases and the J gene lost 3 bases, with 7 bases spanning the gap. The germline CDR1 and CDR2 sequences are SGHRS and YFSETQ. As regards this clone: Its specificity is unknown.

The repertoire was sequenced with immunoSEQ multiplex PCR; TCRdb's copy has only in-frame clones and lacks some. The sample consists of around 93,000 clones, around nine tenths of them appearing once. Source: CD4+ or CD8+ T cells sorted from blood, taken in a trial of the OX40 agonist ivuxolimab. The chain employs TRBV5-1 and TRBJ2-2; no definite D call. The clonotype was recovered from an adult with an advanced solid tumor such as melanoma, head and neck, liver or kidney cancer. CDR3 sequence reads: CASSETDTGELFF. CDR3 DNA sequence: TGCGCCAGCAGCGAAACTGACACCGGGGAGCTGTTTTTT.